This entry lists 18 T cell receptor beta chains sequenced from one sample in a study of CD8 T cells in ankylosing spondylitis. TCRdb re-derived calls from the 5' RACE reads in MiXCR, one entry per CDR3 protein. This sample has hundreds of thousands of distinct CDR3 sequences, with 8% to 9.5% found just once. Sequencing input: blood, either unsorted or a sorted T cell fraction (not recorded which). Receptors originate from a male donor with ankylosing spondylitis or in good health (not recorded which).

This clonotype was observed at least ten times. The chain combines TRBV11-1 with TRBJ1-6; TRBD1 is a possible D gene (5 bases). The CDR3 is made up of 18 amino acids. Per germline, CDR1 SGHAT and CDR2 FQDESV (reference sequence). Trimming took off 5 bases at V and 0 bases at J, with 17 bases between the two ends. In nucleotides, the CDR3 is TGTGCCAGCAGCCCCGGGACCCCCGTCCACTCCTATAATTCACCCCTCCACTTT. It translates to CASSPGTPVHSYNSPLHF.

This clonotype was seen at least ten times. This chain links TRBV12-3 or TRBV12-4 with TRBJ2-5; the match to TRBD1 covers 7 bases. The CDR3 spans 16 residues. Trimming cost V 2 bases and J 2 bases; bases outside gene matches: 8. For the CDR3, the DNA is TGTGCCAGCAGTTTACCCCTGACAGGGTCGCAAGAGACCCAGTACTTC. It codes for CASSLPLTGSQETQYF.

This clonotype came up many times. The gene calls are TRBV3-1 and TRBJ2-5; D is unclear. The germline V and J ends were trimmed by 2 bases and 0 bases, with 13 bases remaining between them. Per germline, CDR1 LGHDT and CDR2 YNNKEL (reference sequence). The CDR3 is 16 residues long. The chain's CDR3 is CASSQRKSPYQETQYF. Written as DNA, the CDR3 is TGTGCCAGCAGCCAACGTAAATCCCCCTACCAAGAGACCCAGTACTTC.

There are many counts of this clonotype. This chain connects TRBV20-1 to TRBJ2-1, with 9 bases fitting TRBD1. There are 15 residues in the CDR3. V lost 1 base to trimming and J lost 3 bases; unmatched junction nucleotides: 4. Germline CDR1 is DFQATT and CDR2 is SNEGSKA (reference sequence). This CDR3 reads CSARGRDRVYNEQFF. CDR3 sequence (DNA): TGCAGTGCTAGAGGGAGGGACAGGGTCTACAATGAGCAGTTCTTC.

This clonotype has at least ten counts. V gene TRBV20-1 combines with J gene TRBJ1-2; D remains unclear. The germline V gene encodes CDR1 DFQATT and CDR2 SNEGSKA (reference sequence). Trimming shortened V by 6 bases and J by 5 bases, and 13 bases separated the two germline ends. This CDR3 is 12 amino acids long. The CDR3 here is CSAKTVGYGYTF. The CDR3 DNA reads as TGCAGTGCAAAGACCGTCGGGTATGGCTACACCTTC.

The chain is built from TRBV18 and TRBJ2-7; TRBD1 matches at 8 bases. The V gene's germline CDR1 is KGHSH and CDR2 LQKENI. This CDR3 spans 14 amino acids. V trimming: 3 bases; J trimming: 6 bases; junction bases outside the gene matches: 7. The CDR3 nucleotides read TGTGCCAGCTCACCCGGGACAGGAGCGTTCGAGCAGTACTTC. Translated: CASSPGTGAFEQYF.

This clonotype was recorded at least ten times. This rearrangement joins TRBV12-3 or TRBV12-4 to TRBJ2-2, with 10 bases identical to TRBD1. The CDR3 is 15 residues long. J was trimmed by 5 bases and V by 6 bases; bases with no gene match: 6. The CDR3 DNA sequence: TGTGCCAGCAGAACCGGGACAGGGGCGACCGGGGAGCTGTTTTTT. Translation: CASRTGTGATGELFF.

This clonotype has more than one count but fewer than ten. The chain carries TRBV5-1 and TRBJ2-7; the D gene is possibly TRBD1 (6 bases). Germline V lookup: CDR1 SGHRS, CDR2 YFSETQ. Trimming shortened V by 2 bases and J by 4 bases, and 13 bases separated the two germline ends. This CDR3 comprises 14 residues. The CDR3 sequence is CASSFRTEGYEQYF. For the CDR3, the DNA is TGCGCCAGCAGCTTCCGGACAGAGGGTTACGAGCAGTACTTC.

V is TRBV7-3 and J is TRBJ2-7; no clear D. This CDR3 comprises 13 residues. Germline CDR1 and CDR2: SGHTA and FQGTGA. V dropped 5 bases and J dropped 7 bases, with 15 bases sitting between them. CDR3 coding DNA: TGTGCCAGCAGCCCGGGCCTCACTGGGGAGCAGTACTTC. Its translation: CASSPGLTGEQYF.

This clonotype showed up just a few times. This chain links TRBV30 with TRBJ2-2; 10 nucleotides line up with TRBD1. The CDR3 runs to 14 residues. V gave up 0 bases and J gave up 7 bases; unmatched junction bases: 2. Per the germline V gene, CDR1 is GTSNPN and CDR2 is SVGIG (reference sequence). CDR3 residues: CAWSVGTGDGELFF. The CDR3 nucleotides are TGTGCCTGGAGTGTGGGGACAGGGGACGGGGAGCTGTTTTTT.

This clonotype has ten or more counts. The chain uses TRBV6-2 or TRBV6-3 and TRBJ2-5; D unresolved. Trimming took 9 bases from V and 5 from J, leaving 7 bases between them. The CDR3 spans 10 residues. Germline CDR1 reads MNHEY; CDR2 reads SVGEGT. The CDR3 bases are TGTGCCAGTGTGGGGGAGACCCAGTACTTC. Protein product: CASVGETQYF.

In its sample, this clonotype was seen many times. This chain links TRBV6-2 or TRBV6-3 with TRBJ2-7, with D perhaps matching TRBD2 (5 bases). V lost 0 bases and J 2 bases, leaving 11 bases between the germline ends. The CDR3 loop spans 15 amino acids. Germline CDR1 reads MNHEY; CDR2 reads SVGEGT. The CDR3 nucleotides read TGTGCCAGCAGTTACTCGCGCATAGCGACCTACGAGCAGTACTTC. Translation: CASSYSRIATYEQYF.

This clonotype came up many times. The rearrangement links TRBV12-3 or TRBV12-4 to TRBJ1-1; 7 bases map to TRBD1. The CDR3 is made up of 15 amino acids. After removal of 5 bases from V and 6 bases from J, the junction contained 12 bases not matched to a gene. The CDR3 sequence: CASSTSGGDRSEAFF. The CDR3 DNA follows: TGTGCCAGCAGTACTTCAGGGGGGGATCGGTCTGAAGCTTTCTTT.

This clonotype was seen repeatedly, ten times or more. This rearrangement joins TRBV10-3 to TRBJ2-3; 11 bases agree with TRBD2. V gave up 6 bases and J gave up 4 bases; unmatched junction bases: 3. The CDR3 loop spans 14 amino acids. Germline CDR1 is ENHRY and CDR2 is SYGVKD. CDR3 bases: TGTGCCATCAGCGTAGCGGGGGGGCCAGATACGCAGTATTTT. Its translation is CAISVAGGPDTQYF.

This clonotype has just a few counts. The chain links TRBV11-2 to TRBJ2-4; 11 bases fit TRBD1. CDR1 SGHAT and CDR2 FQNNGV come from the germline V gene. V was clipped by 5 bases and J by 0 bases; unmatched bases: 12. The CDR3 is 19 amino acids. The CDR3 DNA is TGTGCCAGCAGCCCCGGACAGGGGGCACCCCACCTAGCCAAAAACATTCAGTACTTC. As protein: CASSPGQGAPHLAKNIQYF. Combining the CDR3 with reference TRBV11-2 and TRBJ2-4 gives the whole variable domain EAGVAQSPRYKIIEKRQSVAFWCNPISGHATLYWYQQILGQGPKLLIQFQNNGVVDDSQLPKDRFSAERLKGVDSTLKIQPAKLEDSAVYLCASSPGQGAPHLAKNIQYFGAGTRLSVL.

This clonotype came up many times. The CDR3 DNA reads as TGTGCCAGCGGCAAGGGGGGGCCCGCAAAGAACGCTTTCTTT. The encoded protein is CASGKGGPAKNAFF. The chain employs TRBV12-3 or TRBV12-4 and TRBJ1-1; TRBD1 is a possible D gene (6 bases). The CDR3 covers 14 residues. V was trimmed by 8 bases and J by 11 bases, leaving 24 bases between them.

J is TRBJ2-2 and V is TRBV30, with D possibly being TRBD2 (5 bases). Per the germline V gene, CDR1 is GTSNPN and CDR2 is SVGIG (reference sequence). V was clipped by 2 bases and J by 6 bases, with 19 bases between them. There are 16 residues in the CDR3. CDR3 loop: CAWSSAAGRGSGELFF. CDR3 nucleotide sequence: TGTGCCTGGAGTTCTGCCGCGGGCCGAGGGTCCGGGGAGCTGTTTTTT.

The chain is built from TRBV5-6 and TRBJ2-5; D is perhaps TRBD1 (5 bases). V lost 4 bases, J lost 4 bases, and 17 bases lay in between. The germline gives CDR1 SGHDT, CDR2 YYEEEE. CDR3 size: 15 residues. The CDR3 reads CASSPIPRDAETQYF. The DNA for the CDR3 is TGTGCCAGCAGCCCAATTCCCAGGGATGCAGAGACCCAGTACTTC.